This paragraph covers one T cell receptor (beta chain) sequence. This clonotype was observed many times. Its recognized antigen is unknown. The sample holds no much larger clone one base away, and base qualities are not on file. These data are taken from a study of blood T cells in healthy people across ages (dated by TCRdb to the mid-2010s). A note on the overall study: In model experiments, template switching captured roughly one uniquely barcoded TCR beta cDNA molecule for every two T cells. Using deep sequencing normalized with unique cDNA molecular identifiers, the study measured how TCR beta repertoire diversity changes with age. To avoid experimental bias, donors of different ages were spread randomly across the sequencing lanes. Using the same blood draw, the study looked at two additional independent replicas of 1 million unique cDNA reads for two donors, one aged 18 to 30 and the other aged 80 or older. Donors were grouped into four age groups: young (average approximately 15 years), middle-aged (39), aged (approximately 67) and long-lived (about 90).

Libraries were made using 5' RACE. The instrument given in TCRdb is Illumina HiSeq 2500. The second PCR ran for about 6 to 12 cycles and used a J-beta primer mix along with a sample-barcoded 5' primer. A unique molecular identifier was introduced onto each TCR beta cDNA molecule by a template-switch 5' adaptor carrying 12 random nucleotides. Each sample yielded at least 2.5 million CDR3-containing paired-end reads. First-strand cDNA synthesis was performed from all RNA using the Mint cDNA synthesis kit, with priming by a TRBC-specific oligonucleotide. Following uracil-DNA glycosylase treatment, all cDNA underwent a first 18-cycle PCR with the universal primers M1SS and BC2_uni_R. On the study's bioinformatics: For normalization, 1 million high-quality reads were randomly selected from each sample, with every read carrying a distinct molecular identifier. Instead of being binned into consensus sequences, reads that shared molecular identifiers were thrown out. CDR3 identification, clonotype clustering and error correction used MiTCR with a Q25 quality threshold and the strictest error-elimination algorithm. A nonparametric unseen species model with Euler transformation was used to estimate lower-bound total TCR beta diversity. Clones were called with MiXCR by TCRdb after fastp trimmed the public reads at Q25, and only in-frame beta chains were retained. Rows with one shared CDR3 protein collapse into an entry with the most common genes and DNA. The V and J calls shown here were made by TCRdb, not taken from the authors' results. This sample gives more than 800,000 distinct CDR3 sequences in total; 25% to 35% of them show up just once. Around 16% of the sample is held by the ten biggest clonotypes.

Looking up the germline V gene yields CDR1 SGHTA and CDR2 FQGNSA. Counted from cysteine to phenylalanine, this CDR3 has 14 amino acids. Only the CDR3 portion is preserved as DNA: 42 bases, with reading frame beginning at the first base. The germline V and J ends show losses of 6 bases and 3 bases respectively, and no gene match explains 1 base of the junction. Systemically healthy Caucasian individuals from Russia, approximately 39 in total and aged about 6 to 95 years, were included as donors. Each donor gave about 9.7 milliliters of peripheral blood, drawn into EDTA-treated Vacutainer tubes. Ficoll-Paque density-gradient centrifugation was used to isolate PBMCs, with at least 7 million per sample. Trizol reagent was used to extract total RNA from PBMCs, with at least 5 micrograms per sample. The percentages of naive CD45RAhigh/CD27high T cells were determined by flow cytometry on a PBMC aliquot from every donor.

On the study overall, not on this receptor specifically: Estimates of total diversity from one million sequenced T cells were regarded as lower bounds and underestimates. Observed TCR beta diversity per million T cells fell roughly linearly with age, and a significant reduction was already apparent by age about 36. Conclusive comparison of naive and antigen-experienced compartments was prevented by the profiling of bulk unsorted PBMCs. Donor CMV infection status was unknown, potentially confounding age-related changes in expanded clonotypes. There was a strong correlation between observed TCR beta diversity and the percentage of naive T cells measured by flow cytometry. Compared with the aged group, the long-lived group had more naive CD4+ T cells, fewer expanded clones and increased TCR diversity, a pattern suggesting age selection.

The receptor was derived from a woman older than 75 in good health. The sequenced sample consisted of blood. This receptor chain uses TRBV7-2 and TRBJ2-2; TRBD1 fits 10 bases in the junction. The CDR3 is CASRTGGDTGELFF. At the DNA level, the sequence is TGTGCCAGCAGGACAGGGGGCGACACCGGGGAGCTGTTTTTT. Beyond the CDR3, the reference TRBV7-2 and TRBJ2-2 genes provide the residues; the full variable domain reads: GAGVSQSPSNKVTEKGKDVELRCDPISGHTALYWYRQSLGQGLEFLIYFQGNSAPDKSGLPSDRFSAERTGGSVSTLTIQRTQQEDSAVYLCASRTGGDTGELFFGEGSRLTVL.